The rows below give T cell receptor beta chains drawn from one sample of a study of CD8+CD57+ T cells in acquired aplastic anemia. TCRdb reprocessed the reads via MiXCR and lists one record per CDR3 protein. The table has more than 150,000 distinct CDR3 sequences, about half seen once. Material for sequencing was sorted CD4+, CD8+, or CD8+CD57+ T cells (not recorded which) from PBMCs. Receptors originate from a human donor in good health. CDR3s include the opening cysteine and the closing phenylalanine or tryptophan. D genes are given only for firm matches. Size is stated for part of the rows, as once, few or many counts, or as a class when the clone is expanded.

>TRBD2|TRBJ2-2|TRBV27|few
CASSLAGLAEPTGELFF
TGTGCCAGCAGTTTGGCCGGGCTAGCGGAACCCACCGGGGAGCTGTTTTTT
>.|TRBJ2-3|TRBV6-5|many
CASSNNLLRTDTQYF
TGTGCCAGCAGTAACAACTTGCTCCGCACAGATACGCAGTATTTT
>.|TRBJ2-5|TRBV7-3|.
CASSGALQETQYF
TGCGCCAGTTCCGGGGCACTACAAGAGACCCAGTACTTC
>TRBD1|TRBJ2-1|TRBV7-3|.
CASSLMAGQGVYEQFF
TGTGCCAGCAGCTTAATGGCGGGACAGGGTGTCTATGAGCAGTTCTTC
>TRBD1|TRBJ2-2|TRBV24-1|few
CATRGQGAGELFF
TGTGCCACCAGGGGACAGGGGGCCGGGGAGCTGTTTTTT
>.|TRBJ2-7|TRBV7-3|.
CASSQDPTYEQYF
TGTGCCAGCAGCCAAGACCCCACCTACGAGCAGTACTTC
>.|TRBJ1-5|TRBV6-1|.
CASQGQLGYSNQPQHF
TGTGCCAGCCAAGGGCAATTGGGGTATAGCAATCAGCCCCAGCATTTT
>TRBD1|TRBJ2-6|TRBV2|.
CASSDRGSGANVLTF
TGTGCCAGCAGCGACAGGGGGTCTGGGGCCAACGTCCTGACTTTC
>.|TRBJ1-4|TRBV4-1|.
CASSQTGLGGGDEKLFF
TGCGCCAGCAGCCAGACAGGTCTAGGGGGAGGTGATGAAAAACTGTTTTTT
>TRBD1|TRBJ2-7|TRBV4-2|.
CASSPSDRVGEQYF
TGTGCCAGCAGCCCCTCGGACAGGGTGGGGGAGCAGTACTTC
>TRBD1|TRBJ2-7|TRBV10-3|.
CASSPSDRVGYEQYF
TGTGCCAGCAGTCCCTCGGACAGGGTAGGCTACGAGCAGTACTTC
>.|TRBJ2-3|TRBV7-3|many
CASSLSVLDTQYF
TGTGCCAGCAGCTTATCGGTTCTCGATACGCAGTATTTT
>.|TRBJ1-5|TRBV7-8|.
CASSLGTNQPQHF
TGTGCCAGCAGCTTAGGTACCAATCAGCCCCAGCATTTT
>TRBD1|TRBJ1-1|TRBV20-1|once
CSAFEGAVTEAFF
TGCAGTGCCTTCGAGGGGGCGGTCACTGAAGCTTTCTTT
>TRBD1|TRBJ2-7|TRBV7-2|.
CASSPLWDRAYEQYF
TGTGCCAGCAGCCCCCTGTGGGACAGGGCCTACGAGCAGTACTTC
>.|TRBJ2-3|TRBV28|many
CASSLTGNTDTQYF
TGTGCCAGCAGTTTGACGGGAAACACAGATACGCAGTATTTT
>TRBD2|TRBJ2-2|TRBV9|many
CASSVGWTSGRAAGELFF
TGTGCCAGCAGCGTAGGTTGGACTAGCGGGAGGGCCGCCGGGGAGCTGTTTTTT
>.|TRBJ1-2|TRBV6-5|many
CASSYSGGSYGYTF
TGTGCCAGCAGTTATTCCGGCGGGAGCTATGGCTACACCTTC
>.|TRBJ2-7|TRBV10-3|.
CAISARDGYEQYF
TGTGCCATCAGTGCGAGGGACGGCTACGAGCAGTACTTC
>.|TRBJ2-7|TRBV7-6|many
CASSSRTIYEQYF
TGTGCCAGCAGCTCCCGGACAATTTACGAGCAGTACTTC
>TRBD1|TRBJ1-2|TRBV2|.
CASSVKGQGRGYTF
TGTGCCAGCAGTGTTAAGGGACAGGGGCGCGGCTACACCTTC
>.|TRBJ2-2|TRBV7-8|.
CASSLERKVGGLFF
TGTGCCAGCAGCTTAGAAAGGAAGGTTGGTGGGCTGTTTTTT
>TRBD1|TRBJ2-1|TRBV25-1|.
CARQGRSSYNEQFF
TGTGCCAGACAGGGGCGTAGCTCCTACAATGAGCAGTTCTTC
>.|TRBJ1-5|TRBV6-1|.
CASSEARGGNQPQHF
TGTGCCAGCAGTGAAGCGCGGGGAGGCAATCAGCCCCAGCATTTT
>.|TRBJ1-5|TRBV2|.
CASSAGFNRPQHF
TGTGCCAGCAGTGCGGGGTTCAATCGGCCCCAGCATTTT
>.|TRBJ1-6|TRBV20-1|many
CSAHPRAGSYNSPLHF
TGCAGTGCTCACCCCCGAGCCGGCTCCTATAATTCACCCCTCCACTTT
>.|TRBJ1-4|TRBV28|.
CASKHRANNEKLFF
TGTGCCAGCAAGCACCGGGCTAATAATGAAAAACTGTTTTTT
>.|TRBJ2-4|TRBV11-1|.
CASSLAGGSKNIQYF
TGTGCCAGCAGCTTAGCAGGGGGATCAAAAAACATTCAGTACTTC
>.|TRBJ1-1|TRBV12-3/TRBV12-4|.
CASSFSPNAEAFF
TGTGCCAGCAGTTTTTCGCCGAACGCTGAAGCTTTCTTT
>TRBD1|TRBJ1-2|TRBV25-1|.
CASSVSLGQGDYGYTF
TGTGCCAGCAGTGTATCCCTGGGACAGGGAGACTATGGCTACACCTTC
>.|TRBJ1-2|TRBV24-1|.
CATSDRKQGTYGYTF
TGTGCCACCAGTGACCGTAAACAGGGAACATATGGCTACACCTTC
>.|TRBJ1-1|TRBV7-3|many
CASSLTSWNTEAFF
TGTGCCAGCAGCTTAACCTCCTGGAACACTGAAGCTTTCTTT
>.|TRBJ1-1|TRBV30|.
CAWSEARHTEAFF
TGTGCCTGGAGTGAGGCCCGCCACACTGAAGCTTTCTTT
>.|TRBJ2-2|TRBV6-1|.
CASRDGTINTGELFF
TGTGCCAGCAGGGACGGGACAATCAACACCGGGGAGCTGTTTTTT
>.|TRBJ2-1|TRBV20-1|many
CSARSVNNEQFF
TGCAGTGCTAGATCGGTAAACAATGAGCAGTTCTTC
>TRBD2|TRBJ2-5|TRBV2|.
CASSYGLADEYF
TGTGCCAGCAGTTATGGACTAGCGGACGAGTACTTC
>.|TRBJ1-6|TRBV7-9|many
CASSLAGQGYNSPLHF
TGTGCCAGCAGCTTAGCGGGTCAGGGGTATAATTCACCCCTCCACTTT
>.|TRBJ2-1|TRBV19|many
CASSIGEGNEQFF
TGTGCCAGTAGTATAGGTGAGGGCAATGAGCAGTTCTTC
>.|TRBJ1-2|TRBV12-3/TRBV12-4|once
CASSFSRTEGYTF
TGTGCCAGCAGTTTCTCCCGAACGGAAGGCTACACCTTC
>TRBD1|TRBJ1-6|TRBV5-1|.
CASSLDLTGGVSPLHF
TGCGCCAGCAGCTTGGATTTGACAGGGGGCGTTTCACCCCTCCACTTT
>.|TRBJ1-4|TRBV28|few
CAGGRNEKLFF
TGTGCCGGGGGGAGAAATGAAAAACTGTTTTTT
>.|TRBJ1-1|TRBV6-5|many
CASSYGSSGTEAFF
TGTGCCAGCAGTTATGGGAGTTCTGGGACTGAAGCTTTCTTT
>TRBD2|TRBJ2-3|TRBV20-1|.
CSAQRTGGHTDTQYF
TGCAGTGCTCAACGGACGGGAGGCCACACAGATACGCAGTATTTT
>.|TRBJ2-7|TRBV29-1|few
CSVLSAGLRGEQYF
TGCAGCGTCCTAAGCGCAGGGTTGCGTGGCGAGCAGTACTTC
>.|TRBJ1-1|TRBV29-1|.
CSVELRQGEAFF
TGCAGCGTTGAACTCCGGCAGGGCGAAGCTTTCTTT
>TRBD2|TRBJ2-7|TRBV9|few
CASSPGVAGDGEQYF
TGTGCCAGCAGCCCCGGAGTAGCGGGGGACGGCGAGCAGTACTTC
>.|TRBJ1-3|TRBV3-1|.
CASSQDTPGPSGNTIYF
TGTGCCAGCAGCCAAGATACCCCAGGCCCATCTGGAAACACCATATATTTT
>.|TRBJ2-7|TRBV4-1|many
CASSQVGSPRRSYEQYF
TGCGCCAGCAGCCAGGTGGGCAGTCCAAGACGATCCTACGAGCAGTACTTC
>TRBD2|TRBJ2-7|TRBV7-9|.
CASRSGRTYEQYF
TGTGCCAGCAGAAGCGGGAGGACCTACGAGCAGTACTTC
>.|TRBJ2-7|TRBV15|.
CATSRAQKSYEQYF
TGTGCCACCAGCAGGGCCCAGAAGAGTTACGAGCAGTACTTC
>TRBD1|TRBJ1-5|TRBV6-5|many
CASSLQGDQPQHF
TGTGCCAGCAGTTTACAGGGGGATCAGCCCCAGCATTTT
>.|TRBJ1-5|TRBV6-1|.
CASRDTGSNQPQHF
TGTGCCAGCAGGGATACAGGGAGCAATCAGCCCCAGCATTTT
>.|TRBJ1-4|TRBV5-1|.
CASSSGTNDNEKLFF
TGCGCCAGCAGCTCCGGGACCAATGATAATGAAAAACTGTTTTTT
>.|TRBJ2-5|TRBV10-3|few
CAISAGSGDQETQYF
TGTGCCATCAGTGCGGGATCGGGGGACCAAGAGACCCAGTACTTC